Listed below are T cell receptor beta chains from one sample, sequenced in a study of blood T cell repertoires in COVID-19. TCRdb keeps only in-frame clones here, not all; method: immunoSEQ multiplex PCR. The data contain 150,000 to 200,000 clones, about 80% of them singletons. Material: peripheral blood. The origin of the receptors is a human donor with acute or convalescent COVID-19. The donor label of this sample is uncertain. Each CDR3 is given with its conserved first and last residue. The D gene is left open where the match is weak. Clone size is shown for a subset of rows, as once, few, many or a class of expanded clone.

j_call: TRBJ2-3; v_call: TRBV30; d_call: -; clone_size: -; cdr3_aa: CASSLSLARDADTQYF; cdr3_nt: TGTGCCTCAAGTTTATCACTAGCTAGGGATGCAGATACGCAGTATTTT
j_call: TRBJ1-5; v_call: TRBV30; d_call: -; clone_size: -; cdr3_aa: CAWSAGTDQPQHF; cdr3_nt: TGTGCCTGGAGTGCAGGAACGGATCAGCCCCAGCATTTT
j_call: TRBJ1-5; v_call: TRBV19; d_call: -; clone_size: -; cdr3_aa: CASSTRSTGQINQPQHF; cdr3_nt: TGTGCCAGTAGTACCCGATCGACAGGACAAATCAATCAGCCCCAGCATTTT
j_call: TRBJ1-2; v_call: TRBV7-2; d_call: -; clone_size: -; cdr3_aa: CASSLEDSGDYGYTF; cdr3_nt: TGTGCCAGCAGCTTAGAGGATTCAGGGGACTATGGCTACACCTTC
j_call: TRBJ1-4; v_call: TRBV30; d_call: TRBD1; clone_size: -; cdr3_aa: CAWRLGQGENEKLFF; cdr3_nt: TGTGCCTGGAGACTTGGACAGGGTGAAAATGAAAAACTGTTTTTT
j_call: TRBJ2-4; v_call: TRBV4-1; d_call: TRBD2; clone_size: -; cdr3_aa: CASSQGVLAGGDLAKNIQYF; cdr3_nt: TGCGCCAGCAGCCAAGGCGTTCTAGCGGGGGGGGATCTAGCCAAAAACATTCAGTACTTC
j_call: TRBJ1-2; v_call: TRBV5-6; d_call: TRBD1; clone_size: -; cdr3_aa: CASSLPGQGAIYGGYTF; cdr3_nt: TGTGCCAGCAGCTTGCCGGGACAGGGAGCCATCTATGGAGGCTACACCTTC
j_call: TRBJ1-2; v_call: TRBV6-5; d_call: -; clone_size: once; cdr3_aa: CASSSGQRDYGYTF; cdr3_nt: TGTGCCAGCAGTTCCGGACAGCGAGACTATGGCTACACCTTC
j_call: TRBJ2-1; v_call: TRBV7-2; d_call: -; clone_size: once; cdr3_aa: CASSSPPGSYNEQFF; cdr3_nt: TGTGCCAGCAGCTCCCCTCCCGGCTCCTACAATGAGCAGTTCTTC
j_call: TRBJ2-3; v_call: TRBV28; d_call: TRBD1; clone_size: -; cdr3_aa: CASSWPGQGTDTQYF; cdr3_nt: TGTGCCAGCAGTTGGCCGGGACAGGGCACAGATACGCAGTATTTT
j_call: TRBJ2-7; v_call: TRBV2; d_call: TRBD1; clone_size: -; cdr3_aa: CASSTGTGSREQYF; cdr3_nt: TGTGCCAGCAGCACTGGGACAGGGAGCCGCGAGCAGTACTTC
j_call: TRBJ2-7; v_call: TRBV11-2; d_call: -; clone_size: few; cdr3_aa: CASSSDTAYEQYF; cdr3_nt: TGTGCCAGCAGCTCCGACACGGCCTACGAGCAGTACTTC
j_call: TRBJ1-5; v_call: TRBV12-5; d_call: -; clone_size: once; cdr3_aa: CASGSLLNQPQHF; cdr3_nt: TGTGCTAGTGGTTCTTTACTGAATCAGCCCCAGCATTTT
j_call: TRBJ1-2; v_call: TRBV2; d_call: -; clone_size: -; cdr3_aa: CASTEGGRYGYTF; cdr3_nt: TGTGCCAGCACTGAGGGCGGGAGGTATGGCTACACCTTC
j_call: TRBJ1-3; v_call: TRBV5-1; d_call: -; clone_size: few; cdr3_aa: CASSLTGIRYGNTIYF; cdr3_nt: TGCGCCAGCAGCTTAACAGGGATCCGTTATGGAAACACCATATATTTT
j_call: TRBJ2-7; v_call: TRBV12-3/TRBV12-4; d_call: -; clone_size: -; cdr3_aa: CASSYSAYEQYF; cdr3_nt: TGTGCCAGCAGTTATTCGGCCTACGAGCAGTACTTC
j_call: TRBJ1-1; v_call: TRBV12-3/TRBV12-4; d_call: -; clone_size: once; cdr3_aa: CASSLLLARVAFF; cdr3_nt: TGTGCCAGCAGTTTACTGTTGGCGAGGGTGGCTTTCTTT
j_call: TRBJ2-2; v_call: TRBV6-6; d_call: -; clone_size: -; cdr3_aa: CASSPQAVSTGELFF; cdr3_nt: TGTGCCAGCAGCCCCCAAGCGGTATCGACCGGGGAGCTGTTTTTT
j_call: TRBJ1-2; v_call: TRBV28; d_call: -; clone_size: -; cdr3_aa: CASSPDNNYGYTF; cdr3_nt: TGTGCCAGCAGTCCGGACAACAACTATGGCTACACCTTC
j_call: TRBJ2-3; v_call: TRBV2; d_call: TRBD1; clone_size: -; cdr3_aa: CASGDRGPPTTDTQYF; cdr3_nt: TGTGCCAGCGGGGACAGGGGGCCACCCACCACAGATACGCAGTATTTT
j_call: TRBJ1-5; v_call: TRBV6-1; d_call: -; clone_size: -; cdr3_aa: CASSEGAGQPQHF; cdr3_nt: TGTGCCAGCAGTGAAGGGGCGGGCCAGCCCCAGCATTTT
j_call: TRBJ2-2; v_call: TRBV5-1; d_call: -; clone_size: -; cdr3_aa: CASSRQPNTGELFF; cdr3_nt: TGCGCCAGCAGTAGACAGCCTAACACCGGGGAGCTGTTTTTT
j_call: TRBJ2-4; v_call: TRBV5-8; d_call: -; clone_size: -; cdr3_aa: CASIYGQSYSKNIQYF; cdr3_nt: TGTGCCAGCATCTACGGACAGTCCTATAGCAAAAACATTCAGTACTTC
j_call: TRBJ2-1; v_call: TRBV14; d_call: -; clone_size: -; cdr3_aa: CASSQARIANEQFF; cdr3_nt: TGTGCCAGCAGCCAGGCTAGAATAGCTAATGAGCAGTTCTTC
j_call: TRBJ2-7; v_call: TRBV13; d_call: -; clone_size: -; cdr3_aa: CASSTSGARADSYEQYF; cdr3_nt: TGTGCCAGCAGTACTTCCGGAGCCAGGGCAGATTCCTACGAGCAGTACTTC
j_call: TRBJ2-1; v_call: TRBV7-2; d_call: -; clone_size: -; cdr3_aa: CASSLQSYNEQFF; cdr3_nt: TGTGCCAGCAGCTTACAGTCCTACAATGAGCAGTTCTTC
j_call: TRBJ2-1; v_call: TRBV5-1; d_call: TRBD2; clone_size: -; cdr3_aa: CASSVSGDSYNEQFF; cdr3_nt: TGCGCCAGCAGCGTTAGCGGGGACTCCTACAATGAGCAGTTCTTC
j_call: TRBJ2-7; v_call: TRBV6-1; d_call: TRBD1; clone_size: -; cdr3_aa: CASSEPRDRGTYEQYF; cdr3_nt: TGTGCCAGCAGTGAACCCCGGGACAGGGGTACCTACGAGCAGTACTTC
j_call: TRBJ2-7; v_call: TRBV5-8; d_call: -; clone_size: -; cdr3_aa: CASSGTTSSYEQYF; cdr3_nt: TGTGCCAGCAGCGGCACGACTAGCTCCTACGAGCAGTACTTC
j_call: TRBJ1-5; v_call: TRBV27; d_call: TRBD1; clone_size: -; cdr3_aa: CASSQGTESSNQPQHF; cdr3_nt: TGTGCCAGCAGTCAGGGGACAGAGAGTAGCAATCAGCCCCAGCATTTT
j_call: TRBJ1-2; v_call: TRBV2; d_call: TRBD1; clone_size: -; cdr3_aa: CASSDGDRVVGYTF; cdr3_nt: TGTGCCAGCAGTGATGGGGACAGGGTGGTTGGCTACACCTTC
j_call: TRBJ1-6; v_call: TRBV10-3; d_call: TRBD1; clone_size: -; cdr3_aa: CAISDFWTGASSYNSPLHF; cdr3_nt: TGTGCCATCAGTGATTTTTGGACAGGGGCAAGCTCCTATAATTCACCCCTCCACTTT
j_call: TRBJ1-3; v_call: TRBV6-5; d_call: -; clone_size: -; cdr3_aa: CASTLDSSGNTIYF; cdr3_nt: TGTGCCAGCACCCTGGACAGTTCTGGAAACACCATATATTTT
j_call: TRBJ1-2; v_call: TRBV27; d_call: -; clone_size: -; cdr3_aa: CASSLRGEFLGYGYTF; cdr3_nt: TGTGCCAGCAGTTTAAGAGGAGAATTTCTCGGCTATGGCTACACCTTC
j_call: TRBJ1-1; v_call: TRBV18; d_call: -; clone_size: -; cdr3_aa: CASSPPIGTWGRTEAFF; cdr3_nt: TGTGCCAGCTCACCGCCGATAGGTACCTGGGGGCGGACTGAAGCTTTCTTT
j_call: TRBJ1-1; v_call: TRBV27; d_call: TRBD1; clone_size: -; cdr3_aa: CASRDPGQLNTEAFF; cdr3_nt: TGTGCCAGCAGGGACCCGGGACAGCTGAACACTGAAGCTTTCTTT
j_call: TRBJ2-3; v_call: TRBV2; d_call: -; clone_size: -; cdr3_aa: CASSEGRFTDTQYF; cdr3_nt: TGTGCCAGCAGTGAAGGCAGGTTCACAGATACGCAGTATTTT
j_call: TRBJ2-5; v_call: TRBV7-2; d_call: -; clone_size: -; cdr3_aa: CASSLARGETQYF; cdr3_nt: TGTGCCAGCAGCTTAGCCCGGGGGGAGACCCAGTACTTC
j_call: TRBJ1-1; v_call: TRBV7-9; d_call: -; clone_size: once; cdr3_aa: CASSSSRTDIEAFF; cdr3_nt: TGTGCCAGCAGCTCCTCCCGGACAGACATAGAAGCTTTCTTT
j_call: TRBJ1-2; v_call: TRBV2; d_call: -; clone_size: -; cdr3_aa: CASRPPTGEGYGYTF; cdr3_nt: TGTGCCAGCAGGCCTCCGACGGGTGAGGGCTATGGCTACACCTTC
j_call: TRBJ1-4; v_call: TRBV18; d_call: TRBD1; clone_size: -; cdr3_aa: CASSPPGGRTNEKLFF; cdr3_nt: TGTGCCAGCTCACCTCCAGGGGGCAGAACTAATGAAAAACTGTTTTTT
j_call: TRBJ2-5; v_call: TRBV7-6; d_call: -; clone_size: few; cdr3_aa: CASSSTFSPPETQYF; cdr3_nt: TGTGCCAGCAGCTCGACCTTTAGCCCGCCAGAGACCCAGTACTTC
j_call: TRBJ1-3; v_call: TRBV18; d_call: TRBD1; clone_size: -; cdr3_aa: CASSPLGTGGGGNTIYF; cdr3_nt: TGTGCCAGCTCACCCCTCGGGACAGGGGGAGGTGGAAACACCATATATTTT
j_call: TRBJ1-4; v_call: TRBV7-2; d_call: -; clone_size: -; cdr3_aa: CASSLGLRNEKLFF; cdr3_nt: TGTGCCAGCAGCTTAGGCCTGAGGAATGAAAAACTGTTTTTT
j_call: TRBJ2-1; v_call: TRBV7-9; d_call: -; clone_size: -; cdr3_aa: CASSYGTANNEQFF; cdr3_nt: TGTGCCAGCAGCTACGGGACTGCTAACAATGAGCAGTTCTTC